This T cell receptor (beta chain) was profiled in a study of identifying expanded T cells in peripheral blood. TCRdb's table, derived via immunoSEQ multiplex PCR, lists solely in-frame clones and lacks some. Of around 60,000 clones in the sample, around 86% were seen once. This CDR3 has 14 amino acids. From germline, CDR1 is LGHNA and CDR2 YNFKEQ. V lost 4 bases, J lost 2 bases, and 5 bases stayed unmatched. Study-wide findings and caveats: Variance in clone template counts between approximately 2-week samples significantly increased with total template count across all healthy donors.

Remarks on this clone: What it binds is not known.

This rearrangement joins TRBV4-2 to TRBJ2-7, with 7 nucleotides matching TRBD2. The TCR was taken from a person aged 18 to 75 in good health. Sequencing was carried out using blood. CDR3 loop: CASSREGGPYEQYF. The CDR3 DNA is TGTGCCAGCAGCCGGGAGGGAGGCCCCTACGAGCAGTACTTC.